Shown below are 3 T cell receptor beta chains from a single sample sequenced in a study of T cell repertoires in cytomegalovirus infection. TCRdb reprocessed the reads with MiXCR, giving one entry per CDR3 protein. The repertoire consists of 200,000 to 250,000 distinct CDR3 sequences, with approximately 22% occurring once and the leading ten covering 15% to 20%. Sequenced: CD8+ T cells from PBMCs. The receptors shown here come from a human donor in good health (CMV status not recorded). Some clones in this sample may be carry-over from other donors' samples.

V is TRBV6-2 or TRBV6-3 and J is TRBJ1-1; D remains unclear. Germline loops: CDR1 MNHEY, CDR2 SVGEGT. The CDR3 runs 11 residues. Between the trimmed V and J ends, which lost 6 bases and 6 bases, there was a span of 8 bases. The CDR3 here is CASSGVSEAFF. DNA for the CDR3: TGTGCCAGCAGCGGGGTGTCTGAAGCTTTCTTT.

The sample holds a few counts of this clonotype. V gene TRBV29-1 combines with J gene TRBJ2-7; D is unclear. The CDR3 has 14 residues. Deletions cut 6 bases from V and 1 base from J, with 16 bases between. The germline V gene encodes CDR1 SQVTM and CDR2 ANQGSEA. CDR3 loop: CSVSTPVTSYEQYF. CDR3 DNA: TGCAGCGTGTCCACGCCGGTTACTTCCTACGAGCAGTACTTC.

This clonotype turned up a few times. The gene calls are TRBV29-1 and TRBJ2-1; no definite D call. V shed 8 bases and J shed 4 bases, with 15 bases lying between them. The CDR3 runs 13 residues. Per the germline V gene, CDR1 is SQVTM and CDR2 is ANQGSEA. DNA for the CDR3: TGCAGCTATGGTCTCGCCTTATACAATGAGCAGTTCTTC. Residues: CSYGLALYNEQFF.